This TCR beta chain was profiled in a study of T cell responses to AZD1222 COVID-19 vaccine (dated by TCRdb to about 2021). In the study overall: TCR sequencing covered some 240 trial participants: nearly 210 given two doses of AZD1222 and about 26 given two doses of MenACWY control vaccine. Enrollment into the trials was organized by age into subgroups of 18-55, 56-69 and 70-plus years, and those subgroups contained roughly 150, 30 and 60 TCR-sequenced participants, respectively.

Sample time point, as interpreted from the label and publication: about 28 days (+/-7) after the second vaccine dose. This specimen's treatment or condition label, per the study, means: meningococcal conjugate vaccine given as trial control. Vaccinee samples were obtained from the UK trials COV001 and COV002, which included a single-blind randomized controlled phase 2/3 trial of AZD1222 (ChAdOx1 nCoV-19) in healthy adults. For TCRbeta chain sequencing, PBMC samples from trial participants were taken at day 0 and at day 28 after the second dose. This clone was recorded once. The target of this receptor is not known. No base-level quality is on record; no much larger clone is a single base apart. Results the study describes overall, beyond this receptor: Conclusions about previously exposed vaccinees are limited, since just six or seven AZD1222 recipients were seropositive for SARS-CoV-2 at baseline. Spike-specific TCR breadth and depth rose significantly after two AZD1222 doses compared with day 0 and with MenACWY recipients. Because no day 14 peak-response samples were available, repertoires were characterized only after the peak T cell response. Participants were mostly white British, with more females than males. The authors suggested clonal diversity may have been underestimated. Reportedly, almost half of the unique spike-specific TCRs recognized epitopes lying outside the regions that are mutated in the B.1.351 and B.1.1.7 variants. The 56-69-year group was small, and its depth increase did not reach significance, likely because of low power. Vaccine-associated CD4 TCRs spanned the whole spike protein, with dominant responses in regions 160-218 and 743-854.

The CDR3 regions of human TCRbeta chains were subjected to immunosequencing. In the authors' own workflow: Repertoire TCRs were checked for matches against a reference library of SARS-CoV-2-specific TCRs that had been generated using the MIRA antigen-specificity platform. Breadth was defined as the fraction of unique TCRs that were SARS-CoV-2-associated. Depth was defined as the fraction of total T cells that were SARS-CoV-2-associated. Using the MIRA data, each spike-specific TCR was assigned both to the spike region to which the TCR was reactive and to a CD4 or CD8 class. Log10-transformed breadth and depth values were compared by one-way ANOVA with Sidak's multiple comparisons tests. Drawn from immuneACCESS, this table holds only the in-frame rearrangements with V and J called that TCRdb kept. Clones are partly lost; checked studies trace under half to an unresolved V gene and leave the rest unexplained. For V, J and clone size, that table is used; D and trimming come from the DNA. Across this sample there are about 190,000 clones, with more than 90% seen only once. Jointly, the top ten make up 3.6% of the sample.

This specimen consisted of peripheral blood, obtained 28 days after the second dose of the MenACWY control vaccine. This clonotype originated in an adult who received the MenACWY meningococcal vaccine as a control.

The CDR3 protein: CASSQDFPAGVLADTQYF. The nucleotides read TGTGCCAGCAGCCAAGATTTCCCAGCGGGAGTACTAGCAGATACGCAGTATTTT. Rearrangement joined TRBV3-1 (or the pseudogene TRBV3-2) to TRBJ2-3, and TRBD2 matches 8 of the central bases. The CDR3 numbers 18 residues from cysteine through phenylalanine. Only the CDR3 portion is preserved as DNA: 54 bases, with reading frame beginning at the first base. V loses 0 bases at its end and J loses 4 bases; junction bases beyond the gene matches: 12. From the germline V gene (reference sequence), CDR1 is LGHDT and CDR2 is YNNKEL.